This is a list of T cell receptor beta chains from one sample in a study of T cell responses to AZD1222 COVID-19 vaccine. Libraries were prepared by immunoSEQ multiplex PCR; TCRdb keeps only in-frame clonotypes and omits some of them. Among 150,000 to 200,000 clones listed, around 93% were seen once. The specimen comprised peripheral blood, sampled on day 0 of AZD1222 vaccination. These TCRs come from an adult in good health. Both conserved end residues are part of each CDR3. D genes are given only for firm matches. The size field is filled for only some rows; it gives once, few, many or a size class.

v_gene: TRBV10-2
j_gene: TRBJ2-1
d_gene: TRBD1
abundance: .
CDR3nt: TGCGCCAGCAGTCCCGGGACAGGGTCCTACAATGAGCAGTTCTTC
CDR3aa: CASSPGTGSYNEQFF

v_gene: TRBV11-3
j_gene: TRBJ2-1
d_gene: TRBD2
abundance: .
CDR3nt: TGTGCCAGCAGCTTTAGCGGGAGGGCCGACAATGAGCAGTTCTTC
CDR3aa: CASSFSGRADNEQFF

v_gene: TRBV29-1
j_gene: TRBJ1-5
d_gene: .
abundance: .
CDR3nt: TGCAGCGCCCTGACAGCTAGCAATCAGCCCCAGCATTTT
CDR3aa: CSALTASNQPQHF

v_gene: TRBV6-5
j_gene: TRBJ2-7
d_gene: .
abundance: once
CDR3nt: TGTGCCAGCAGCAACGAACAGGGGCAGTACTTC
CDR3aa: CASSNEQGQYF

v_gene: TRBV7-8
j_gene: TRBJ1-5
d_gene: .
abundance: .
CDR3nt: TGTGCCAGCAGCACCCACTTGGGCAATCAGCCCCAGCATTTT
CDR3aa: CASSTHLGNQPQHF

v_gene: TRBV5-1
j_gene: TRBJ1-2
d_gene: TRBD1
abundance: .
CDR3nt: TGCGCCAGCAGCTTGGAACCGGGACAGGGGATTCGCTACACCTTC
CDR3aa: CASSLEPGQGIRYTF

v_gene: TRBV27
j_gene: TRBJ1-3
d_gene: .
abundance: .
CDR3nt: TGTGCCAGCAGTTTGGCCGGGAGCTCTGGAAACACCATATATTTT
CDR3aa: CASSLAGSSGNTIYF

v_gene: TRBV29-1
j_gene: TRBJ2-5
d_gene: TRBD2
abundance: .
CDR3nt: TGCAGCGTCCAGCGGGGGTACCAAGAGACCCAGTACTTC
CDR3aa: CSVQRGYQETQYF

v_gene: TRBV19
j_gene: TRBJ2-4
d_gene: .
abundance: .
CDR3nt: TGTGTACCCGCAGGGGCAGGAGCCAAAAACATTCAGTACTTC
CDR3aa: CVPAGAGAKNIQYF

v_gene: TRBV30
j_gene: TRBJ2-1
d_gene: TRBD2
abundance: .
CDR3nt: TGTGCCTCTAGCGGGGGGGACAATGAGCAGTTCTTC
CDR3aa: CASSGGDNEQFF

v_gene: TRBV7-9
j_gene: TRBJ2-2
d_gene: .
abundance: .
CDR3nt: TGTGCCAGCAGCTTCTCGGAGGGGGGCGGGGAGCTGTTTTTT
CDR3aa: CASSFSEGGGELFF

v_gene: TRBV10-3
j_gene: TRBJ1-2
d_gene: TRBD1
abundance: .
CDR3nt: TGTGCCGTAGGGACAGGGGCTAACTATGGCTACACCTTC
CDR3aa: CAVGTGANYGYTF

v_gene: TRBV7-2
j_gene: TRBJ1-1
d_gene: .
abundance: .
CDR3nt: TGTGCCAGCAGCTCACTGCGGGGGGGTAACACTGAAGCTTTCTTT
CDR3aa: CASSSLRGGNTEAFF

v_gene: TRBV19
j_gene: TRBJ1-3
d_gene: .
abundance: .
CDR3nt: TGTGCCAGTAGTGGGCCGGGTGAGAGCTCTGGAAACACCATATATTTT
CDR3aa: CASSGPGESSGNTIYF

v_gene: TRBV5-1
j_gene: TRBJ1-1
d_gene: .
abundance: .
CDR3nt: TGCGCCAGCAGCTTGGCCGGAGTCAGTAAAGCTTTCTTT
CDR3aa: CASSLAGVSKAFF

v_gene: TRBV4-1
j_gene: TRBJ1-5
d_gene: .
abundance: .
CDR3nt: TGCGCCAGCAGCCAAAAAGGACCCGCGATCCGTCCTTATAGCAATCAGCCCCAGCATTTT
CDR3aa: CASSQKGPAIRPYSNQPQHF

v_gene: TRBV6-2/TRBV6-3
j_gene: TRBJ2-7
d_gene: TRBD1
abundance: once
CDR3nt: TGTGCCAGCAGTATACAGGGGGCAGGCCGAGACGAGCAGTACTTC
CDR3aa: CASSIQGAGRDEQYF

v_gene: TRBV5-6
j_gene: TRBJ2-1
d_gene: TRBD1
abundance: few
CDR3nt: TGTGCCAGCAGCTGGGACAGGGGGAGCAATGAGCAGTTCTTC
CDR3aa: CASSWDRGSNEQFF

v_gene: TRBV2
j_gene: TRBJ1-2
d_gene: .
abundance: .
CDR3nt: TGTGCCAGCAGTAAAAACAGGGACTATGGCTACACCTTC
CDR3aa: CASSKNRDYGYTF

v_gene: TRBV11-2
j_gene: TRBJ2-5
d_gene: .
abundance: .
CDR3nt: TGTGCCAGCAGCCGCCGCCCGGGAAGAGTCCACCAAGAGACCCAGTACTTC
CDR3aa: CASSRRPGRVHQETQYF

v_gene: TRBV6-2/TRBV6-3
j_gene: TRBJ1-5
d_gene: .
abundance: .
CDR3nt: TGTGCCAGCAGTTACAGGGGCCCACATCAGCCCCAGCATTTT
CDR3aa: CASSYRGPHQPQHF

v_gene: TRBV7-2
j_gene: TRBJ2-7
d_gene: TRBD2
abundance: .
CDR3nt: TGTGCCAGCAGCTTTATTGGGCGGGGGGATACCTACGAGCAGTACTTC
CDR3aa: CASSFIGRGDTYEQYF

v_gene: TRBV24-1
j_gene: TRBJ2-5
d_gene: .
abundance: .
CDR3nt: TGTGCCACCAGTGACCCCTTGGAGGGAACGAAAGATACCCAGTACTTC
CDR3aa: CATSDPLEGTKDTQYF

v_gene: TRBV4-3
j_gene: TRBJ2-1
d_gene: .
abundance: once
CDR3nt: TGCGCCAGCAGCCAAGACGCGGTTACCTACAATGAGCAGTTCTTC
CDR3aa: CASSQDAVTYNEQFF

v_gene: TRBV5-5
j_gene: TRBJ2-1
d_gene: .
abundance: .
CDR3nt: TGTGCCAGCAGCTTGTTCTCCGGGGGGCCCTACAATGAGCAGTTCTTC
CDR3aa: CASSLFSGGPYNEQFF

v_gene: TRBV19
j_gene: TRBJ1-1
d_gene: TRBD1
abundance: .
CDR3nt: TGTGCCAGTAGTATTGACAGGGGTGGTCCTGAAGCTTTCTTT
CDR3aa: CASSIDRGGPEAFF

v_gene: TRBV7-2
j_gene: TRBJ2-1
d_gene: TRBD1
abundance: .
CDR3nt: TGTGCCAGCAGCTTAGTAGGGGGCGAAGGTAGGCAGTTCTTC
CDR3aa: CASSLVGGEGRQFF

v_gene: TRBV13
j_gene: TRBJ2-1
d_gene: .
abundance: .
CDR3nt: TGTGCCAGCAGCTTCCGGCGAATCTCCTACAATGAGCAGTTCTTC
CDR3aa: CASSFRRISYNEQFF

v_gene: TRBV6-1
j_gene: TRBJ1-6
d_gene: TRBD1
abundance: .
CDR3nt: TGTGCCAGCAGTGAGGTGGGACAGGGGAATTCACCCCTCCACTTT
CDR3aa: CASSEVGQGNSPLHF

v_gene: TRBV30
j_gene: TRBJ2-7
d_gene: TRBD1
abundance: .
CDR3nt: TGTGCCTGGGCCGGGACAGCATCCTACGAGCAGTACTTC
CDR3aa: CAWAGTASYEQYF

v_gene: TRBV5-4
j_gene: TRBJ2-1
d_gene: TRBD1
abundance: .
CDR3nt: TGTGCCAGCAGCTACGGACAGGGTGAAAATGAGCAGTTCTTC
CDR3aa: CASSYGQGENEQFF

v_gene: TRBV5-6
j_gene: TRBJ1-1
d_gene: .
abundance: .
CDR3nt: TGTGCCAGCAGCTTTATGACAGATGAAGCTTTCTTT
CDR3aa: CASSFMTDEAFF

v_gene: TRBV4-1
j_gene: TRBJ1-1
d_gene: TRBD1
abundance: .
CDR3nt: TGCGCCAGCAGCCAATCCAGGGGGATGAACACTGAAGCTTTCTTT
CDR3aa: CASSQSRGMNTEAFF

v_gene: TRBV28
j_gene: TRBJ2-7
d_gene: .
abundance: .
CDR3nt: TGTGCCAGCAGCCCAGGACCCTACGAGCAGTACTTC
CDR3aa: CASSPGPYEQYF

v_gene: TRBV19
j_gene: TRBJ2-4
d_gene: .
abundance: .
CDR3nt: TGTGCCAGTAGTATCGGAGGCCCGGGCCCCAAAAACATTCAGTACTTC
CDR3aa: CASSIGGPGPKNIQYF

v_gene: TRBV13
j_gene: TRBJ2-1
d_gene: TRBD2
abundance: .
CDR3nt: TGTGCCAGCAGCCCGTCCTATAGCGGGGGGAATAATGAGCAGTTCTTC
CDR3aa: CASSPSYSGGNNEQFF

v_gene: TRBV30
j_gene: TRBJ2-3
d_gene: TRBD1
abundance: .
CDR3nt: TGTGCCTGCCGGGACAGGGGGCCGCGCGGCACAGATACGCAGTATTTT
CDR3aa: CACRDRGPRGTDTQYF

v_gene: TRBV27
j_gene: TRBJ1-1
d_gene: TRBD1
abundance: .
CDR3nt: TGTGCCAGCAGTTTATTAGGGACAGGGCGGAACACTGAAGCTTTCTTT
CDR3aa: CASSLLGTGRNTEAFF

v_gene: TRBV19
j_gene: TRBJ1-2
d_gene: .
abundance: .
CDR3nt: TGTGCCAGTAGCCGCCGGGATGGCTACACCTTC
CDR3aa: CASSRRDGYTF

v_gene: TRBV18
j_gene: TRBJ2-4
d_gene: .
abundance: .
CDR3nt: TGTGCCAGCTCACCTGAGGTGGTCGGCTCGAACATTCAGTACTTC
CDR3aa: CASSPEVVGSNIQYF

v_gene: TRBV11-3
j_gene: TRBJ1-4
d_gene: TRBD1
abundance: .
CDR3nt: TGTGCCAGCAACTTATTCGGACAGGGTGGTGAAAAACTGTTTTTT
CDR3aa: CASNLFGQGGEKLFF

v_gene: TRBV11-2
j_gene: TRBJ1-1
d_gene: .
abundance: .
CDR3nt: TGTGCCAGCAGCCCCAACACTGAAGCTTTCTTT
CDR3aa: CASSPNTEAFF

v_gene: TRBV12-3/TRBV12-4
j_gene: TRBJ1-2
d_gene: .
abundance: once
CDR3nt: TGTGCCAGCAGCCTAGACGGAGAGAGTGGCTACACCTTC
CDR3aa: CASSLDGESGYTF

v_gene: TRBV19
j_gene: TRBJ1-2
d_gene: TRBD1
abundance: .
CDR3nt: TGTGCCAGTAGCCCTACAGGGGGCTATGGCTACACCTTC
CDR3aa: CASSPTGGYGYTF

v_gene: TRBV7-9
j_gene: TRBJ1-1
d_gene: .
abundance: .
CDR3nt: TGTGCCAGCAGCCCCAGGAGGACTGAAGCTTTCTTT
CDR3aa: CASSPRRTEAFF

v_gene: TRBV6-1
j_gene: TRBJ2-2
d_gene: .
abundance: .
CDR3nt: TGTGCCAGCAGTGAACGGGGAAACACCGGGGAGCTGTTTTTT
CDR3aa: CASSERGNTGELFF

v_gene: TRBV19
j_gene: TRBJ2-1
d_gene: TRBD2
abundance: .
CDR3nt: TGTGCCAGTAGTAGCGGGAGCCTCGGCAATGAGCAGTTCTTC
CDR3aa: CASSSGSLGNEQFF

v_gene: TRBV5-6
j_gene: TRBJ2-6
d_gene: .
abundance: .
CDR3nt: TGTGCCAGCAGCTCACCGGAGGGGACTGGGGCCAACGTCCTGACTTTC
CDR3aa: CASSSPEGTGANVLTF

v_gene: TRBV28
j_gene: TRBJ1-2
d_gene: .
abundance: .
CDR3nt: TGTGCCAGCAGTTTGGAGGACAGTAACTATGGCTACACCTTC
CDR3aa: CASSLEDSNYGYTF

v_gene: TRBV7-2
j_gene: TRBJ2-7
d_gene: .
abundance: .
CDR3nt: TGTGCCAGCAGCTTACCAACGCGACCCTATTACGAGCAGTACTTC
CDR3aa: CASSLPTRPYYEQYF

v_gene: TRBV18
j_gene: TRBJ1-2
d_gene: TRBD1
abundance: .
CDR3nt: TGTGCCAGCTCACCGGGGACAGCCCAATTCGCTAACTATGGCTACACCTTC
CDR3aa: CASSPGTAQFANYGYTF

v_gene: TRBV11-2
j_gene: TRBJ1-1
d_gene: TRBD1
abundance: .
CDR3nt: TGTGCCAGCAGCTCCGGGAGATTGGGACAGGCGATGTTGGCTGAAGCTTTCTTT
CDR3aa: CASSSGRLGQAMLAEAFF

v_gene: TRBV6-1
j_gene: TRBJ1-5
d_gene: TRBD1
abundance: .
CDR3nt: TGTGCCAGTCGAGACTCACAGGGGAGTCATCAGCCCCAGCATTTT
CDR3aa: CASRDSQGSHQPQHF

v_gene: TRBV2
j_gene: TRBJ1-1
d_gene: .
abundance: once
CDR3nt: TGTGCCAGCAGTGTGCTGCTGAACACTGAAGCTTTCTTT
CDR3aa: CASSVLLNTEAFF